These T cell receptor beta chains were read from a single sample in a study of cytomegalovirus exposure and HLA in healthy donors. Measured with immunoSEQ multiplex PCR; TCRdb has only the in-frame clones, and not every one. The sample lists 150,000 to 200,000 clones, about 77% seen once, with over 2% in the top ten. Specimen: PBMCs. The source of these receptors is a man in his 60s in good health and CMV-seronegative. The CDR3 runs from the conserved cysteine through the conserved F or W. Each record gives: clone size, D gene, J gene, V gene, CDR3 DNA, CDR3 protein. The D gene is left open where the match is weak. Clone size appears in some rows only: once, few, many, or a class for an expanded clone.

>once|-|TRBJ1-2|TRBV25-1
TGTGCCAGCATCTTGGGAGAGGGCTACACCTTC
CASILGEGYTF
>-|TRBD2|TRBJ2-1|TRBV5-1
TGCGCCAGCATCCAAGCGGGGGGAGGCGGCTACAATGAGCAGTTCTTC
CASIQAGGGGYNEQFF
>-|-|TRBJ2-1|TRBV7-9
TGTGCCAGCAGCCCTTCGGGGGTTTCCTACAATGAGCAGTTCTTC
CASSPSGVSYNEQFF
>-|TRBD2|TRBJ2-1|TRBV5-6
TGTGCCAGCAGCTTGGCCAAGGGCGGGGGGGCCGCTCATGAGCAGTTCTTC
CASSLAKGGGAAHEQFF
>few|-|TRBJ2-2|TRBV5-4
TGTGCCACCGAGGACTATGACACCGGGGAGCTGTTTTTT
CATEDYDTGELFF
>-|TRBD1|TRBJ2-7|TRBV4-1
TGCGCCAGCAGCCAAGAGTGGACAGGGCCTGGCGAGCAGTACTTC
CASSQEWTGPGEQYF
>-|-|TRBJ2-2|TRBV2
TGTGCCAGCACCGGGACAACGAACACCGGGGAGCTGTTTTTT
CASTGTTNTGELFF
>few|TRBD2|TRBJ2-7|TRBV2
TGTGCCAGCAGTACTACTAGCGGGAGAACCTACGAGCAGTACTTC
CASSTTSGRTYEQYF
>-|TRBD1|TRBJ1-3|TRBV25-1
TGTGCCAGCAGCGCAGGGGGCTCTGGAAACACCATATATTTT
CASSAGGSGNTIYF
>few|-|TRBJ1-1|TRBV9
TGTGCCAGCAGCGTAGTTGACAGAATGAACACTGAAGCTTTCTTT
CASSVVDRMNTEAFF
>few|-|TRBJ1-5|TRBV28
TGTGCCAGCAGTTCTTGGTTCCGGAGCAATCAGCCCCAGCATTTT
CASSSWFRSNQPQHF
>-|TRBD2|TRBJ2-5|TRBV19
TGTGCCAGTAGTACTGGGACTAGCGGGTTTTTCGCAGAGACCCAGTACTTC
CASSTGTSGFFAETQYF
>-|TRBD1|TRBJ1-5|TRBV6-5
TGTGCCAGCATCTTAGACAGGGCCAATCAGCCCCAGCATTTT
CASILDRANQPQHF
>-|-|TRBJ2-2|TRBV6-1
TGTGCCAGCACCGCAGGGTTTCGGACCGGGGAGCTGTTTTTT
CASTAGFRTGELFF
>-|TRBD2|TRBJ2-2|TRBV29-1
TGCAGCGGATCCCTGGGGGGGACCGGGGAGCTGTTTTTT
CSGSLGGTGELFF
>-|-|TRBJ2-7|TRBV6-5
TGTGCCAGTTGGAGTCATATGGCCTACGAGCAGTACTTC
CASWSHMAYEQYF
>-|TRBD1|TRBJ1-1|TRBV5-6
TGTGCCAGCAGCTTGTTCGGACAGGGTGTTTTAGACACTGAAGCTTTCTTT
CASSLFGQGVLDTEAFF
>-|TRBD1|TRBJ2-7|TRBV9
TGTGCCAGCAGCGTAGGGGACAGCTCCTACGAGCAGTACTTC
CASSVGDSSYEQYF
>few|TRBD1|TRBJ2-7|TRBV6-5
TGTGCCAGCAGTGGGGACAGTAACTACGAGCAGTACTTC
CASSGDSNYEQYF
>-|-|TRBJ1-2|TRBV6-6
TGTGCCAGCAGCCTGAATGGGCGAATTGCTAACTATGGCTACACCTTC
CASSLNGRIANYGYTF
>-|-|TRBJ1-4|TRBV19
TGTGCCAGTATGTTTCGGGGAGGTGAAAAACTGTTTTTT
CASMFRGGEKLFF
>-|-|TRBJ2-7|TRBV7-9
TGTGCCAGCAGCTTAGATGGCGGGGCCTACGAGCAGTACTTC
CASSLDGGAYEQYF
>-|TRBD1|TRBJ2-5|TRBV27
TGTGCCAGCAGTTCGTTCCCCGGGACAGCGCAAGAGACCCAGTACTTC
CASSSFPGTAQETQYF
>-|-|TRBJ1-2|TRBV5-4
TGTGCCAGCAGCTTGGAGAGGACTTTCTATGGCTACACCTTC
CASSLERTFYGYTF
>-|TRBD2|TRBJ2-3|TRBV6-4
TGTGCCAGCAGTAGCGGGAGGGCCAGTATGACGGCAGATACGCAGTATTTT
CASSSGRASMTADTQYF
>-|TRBD1|TRBJ1-1|TRBV6-4
TGTGCCAGCAGGATTCGGGACAGAAAGAACACTGAAGCTTTCTTT
CASRIRDRKNTEAFF
>-|TRBD2|TRBJ2-1|TRBV5-8
TGTGCCAGCAGCATAGCGGGAGATCGTTTGAGTGAGCAGTTCTTC
CASSIAGDRLSEQFF
>-|TRBD1|TRBJ1-2|TRBV28
TGTGCCAGCAGTTGGGGGGACAGTTCTAACTATGGCTACACCTTC
CASSWGDSSNYGYTF
>-|TRBD2|TRBJ2-3|TRBV7-2
TGTGCCAGCACCCGGGGGGCAGATACGCAGTATTTT
CASTRGADTQYF
>-|TRBD1|TRBJ1-1|TRBV6-5
TGTGCCAGCGGGACAGACGAGGACACTGAAGCTTTCTTT
CASGTDEDTEAFF
>-|TRBD1|TRBJ2-7|TRBV11-2
TGTGCCAGCAGCACCTACAGGGGGCTCTCCTACGAGCAGTACTTC
CASSTYRGLSYEQYF
>-|TRBD2|TRBJ2-7|TRBV27
TGTGCCAGCAGTTTGGGGAGGGCCCACGAGCAGTACTTC
CASSLGRAHEQYF
>-|TRBD1|TRBJ2-2|TRBV11-2
TGTGCCAGCAGCTTGGACAGGGCGCACACCGGGGAGCTGTTTTTT
CASSLDRAHTGELFF
>-|-|TRBJ1-2|TRBV4-2
TGTGCCAGCAGCCAAGATACGGCGGGTAACGGCTACACCTTC
CASSQDTAGNGYTF
>-|TRBD2|TRBJ2-7|TRBV4-2
TGTGCCAGCAGCCGACCCGGGACTAGGAACTCCTACGAGCAGTACTTC
CASSRPGTRNSYEQYF
>-|TRBD2|TRBJ2-7|TRBV5-1
TGCGCCAGCAGCTTGAGATCTAGCGGGGGGCCGACCTACGAGCAGTACTTC
CASSLRSSGGPTYEQYF
>-|-|TRBJ1-4|TRBV6-1
TGTGCCAGCAGTGAAGTAGCTAATGAAAAACTGTTTTTT
CASSEVANEKLFF
>-|TRBD2|TRBJ2-7|TRBV6-5
TGTGCCAGCCGGGGGGTATACGAGCAGTACTTC
CASRGVYEQYF
>-|-|TRBJ2-1|TRBV5-6
TGTGCCAGTAGCGACAGTTACAATGAGCAGTTCTTC
CASSDSYNEQFF
>-|TRBD1|TRBJ1-5|TRBV28
TGTGCCAGCAGTTTGACAGGGGAATATAGCAATCAGCCCCAGCATTTT
CASSLTGEYSNQPQHF
>-|-|TRBJ1-3|TRBV9
TGTGCCAGCGGAGCACAGGGTTCGTTGAACACCATATATTTT
CASGAQGSLNTIYF
>-|TRBD1|TRBJ1-3|TRBV27
TGTGCCAGCAGTCCGGACAGGGGGAGGTTGAACACCATATATTTT
CASSPDRGRLNTIYF
>once|-|TRBJ1-1|TRBV7-8
TGTGCCAGCAGCTTAAATGCCAGAAACACTGAAGCTTTCTTT
CASSLNARNTEAFF
>-|TRBD1|TRBJ1-5|TRBV10-3
TGTGCCATCAGTGAGGGACAGGGGGCAAGTCAGCCCCAGCATTTT
CAISEGQGASQPQHF
>-|TRBD1|TRBJ1-1|TRBV7-9
TGTGCCAGCAGGCCGGGACAGGGGAACACTGAAGCTTTCTTT
CASRPGQGNTEAFF
>-|-|TRBJ2-7|TRBV28
TGTGCCAGCAGTCCCTCCGGGGTAGGCGAGCAGTACTTC
CASSPSGVGEQYF
>-|-|TRBJ1-6|TRBV7-6
TGTGCCAGCAGCCTGGGGGGGCTTGACAATTCACCCCTCCACTTT
CASSLGGLDNSPLHF
>-|TRBD1|TRBJ1-1|TRBV15
TGTGCCACCAGCAGAAGTACAGGGGTTAACACTGAAGCTTTCTTT
CATSRSTGVNTEAFF
>-|-|TRBJ1-2|TRBV6-1
TGTGCCAGCAGTGAAGGACCAGGACTGCTTGGAGGCTACACCTTC
CASSEGPGLLGGYTF
>-|-|TRBJ1-1|TRBV28
TGTGCCAGTCCCCCCTTTGGTGAGAGGAACACTGAAGCTTTCTTT
CASPPFGERNTEAFF
>-|TRBD1|TRBJ1-2|TRBV4-2
TGTGCCAGCAGCCAAGATTGGAGGGACAGGGTCCATGGCTACACCTTC
CASSQDWRDRVHGYTF
>-|TRBD1|TRBJ2-1|TRBV5-1
TGCGCCAGCAGCTTGGTTCCCCAGGGGGCCTCCTACAATGAGCAGTTCTTC
CASSLVPQGASYNEQFF
>-|TRBD1|TRBJ2-7|TRBV19
TGTGCCAGTAGTATTCGGACAGGGCCCTACGAGCAGTACTTC
CASSIRTGPYEQYF
>once|TRBD2|TRBJ2-5|TRBV5-4
TGTGCCAGCAGCCTGAAGCGGGAGCCCCAAGAGACCCAGTACTTC
CASSLKREPQETQYF
>-|TRBD2|TRBJ2-5|TRBV6-6
TGTGCCAGCAGTTACTCTGGGACTAGCGGCAAAGAGACCCAGTACTTC
CASSYSGTSGKETQYF
>-|TRBD1|TRBJ1-1|TRBV5-6
TGTGCCAGCAGCCGGCTCCGGGACAGACTTAACACTGAAGCTTTCTTT
CASSRLRDRLNTEAFF
>once|TRBD2|TRBJ2-7|TRBV7-9
TGTGCCAGCAGGACTTGGGGTTCTCGCGGGGGGGCCCCCTACGAGCAGTACTTC
CASRTWGSRGGAPYEQYF
>-|-|TRBJ2-7|TRBV2
TGTGCCAGCATCAGGGCAATGTTATACGAGCAGTACTTC
CASIRAMLYEQYF
>-|-|TRBJ2-7|TRBV19
TGTGCCAGTAGTATAGGGCTAGCGAACTACGAGCAGTACTTC
CASSIGLANYEQYF
>-|-|TRBJ1-2|TRBV10-2
TGCGCCAGCAGAGGGGGAAGGAACTATGGCTACACCTTC
CASRGGRNYGYTF